Below, 16 T cell receptor beta chains from the same sample are listed, as sequenced in a study of T cell responses to AZD1222 COVID-19 vaccine. Method: immunoSEQ multiplex PCR; TCRdb's copy keeps in-frame clones and lacks some. The table has approximately 76,000 clones, around 89% seen once; the top ten hold around 21%. The sample in question was peripheral blood, obtained on day 0 of AZD1222 vaccination. These receptors originate from an adult in good health.

This chain links TRBV7-9 with TRBJ2-5; D unresolved. V was pared by 5 bases and J by 5 bases, with 9 bases between. Germline V gene lookup returns CDR1 SEHNR and CDR2 FQNEAQ (reference sequence). CDR3 length: 12 residues. CDR3 coding DNA: TGTGCCAGCAGCCCTGTGGGGGAGACCCAGTACTTC. Residues: CASSPVGETQYF.

The genes are TRBV15 and TRBJ2-2, with D perhaps being TRBD1 or TRBD2 (5 bases each). V was trimmed by 0 bases and J by 6 bases, leaving 20 bases between them. The length of the CDR3 is 18 residues. CDR1 is LNHNV and CDR2 is YYDKDF in the germline V gene (reference sequence). CDR3 sequence reads: CATSRDSPGPGGAGELFF. CDR3 bases: TGTGCCACCAGCAGAGACAGCCCGGGGCCAGGAGGCGCCGGGGAGCTGTTTTTT.

The chain couples TRBV6-6 to TRBJ1-6; TRBD1 matches at 9 bases. Germline V gene sequence: CDR1 MNHNY, CDR2 SVGAGI (reference sequence). The length of the CDR3 is 16 residues. J lost 5 bases, V lost 4 bases, and 6 bases had no gene match. CDR3 in amino acids: CASSSSDRGHNSPLHF. The CDR3 region has the DNA TGTGCCAGCAGTTCATCGGACAGGGGCCATAATTCACCCCTCCACTTT.

This chain connects TRBV7-3 to TRBJ1-1; D is undetermined. Germline loops: CDR1 SGHTA, CDR2 FQGTGA. V lost 1 base to trimming and J lost 7 bases, with 10 bases between them. The CDR3 consists of 13 residues. The DNA for the CDR3 is TGTGCCAGCAGCTTAAAAGTGCGGGATGAAGCTTTCTTT. Translated, it gives CASSLKVRDEAFF.

The chain employs TRBV24-1 and TRBJ1-5, with D unclear. Trimming cost V 12 bases and J 2 bases, with 28 bases left between them. The CDR3 totals 18 residues. Germline V gene data show CDR1 as KGHDR and CDR2 as SFDVKD. In DNA, the CDR3 is TGTGCCCCAGAAATCACCCCAGGTTTAGAGGTAGGCAATCAGCCCCAGCATTTT. Protein sequence: CAPEITPGLEVGNQPQHF.

The chain joins TRBV30 to TRBJ2-2, with 11 positions matching TRBD2. The CDR3 covers 15 residues. Germline V gene sequence: CDR1 GTSNPN, CDR2 SVGIG (reference sequence). V trimming: 6 bases; J trimming: 2 bases; junction bases outside the gene matches: 5. The CDR3 DNA sequence: TGTGCCTGCATTCTAGCGGGGGGTAACACCGGGGAGCTGTTTTTT. It codes for CACILAGGNTGELFF.

V is TRBV3-1 (or the pseudogene TRBV3-2) and J is TRBJ2-2; no clear D gene. Trimming cost V 1 base and J 5 bases, with 2 bases left between them. This CDR3 comprises 12 residues. Germline-derived CDR1 and CDR2 are LGHDT and YNNKEL (reference sequence). The CDR3 protein is CASSQATGELFF. The CDR3 bases are TGTGCCAGCAGCCAAGCGACCGGGGAGCTGTTTTTT.

The chain couples TRBV7-2 to TRBJ2-7, with 8 bases fitting TRBD1. Germline V gene sequence: CDR1 SGHTA, CDR2 FQGNSA. This CDR3 has 13 residues. The V gene end was trimmed by 5 bases and the J gene end by 7 bases; junction bases not matched to a gene: 7. In DNA form, the CDR3 reads TGTGCCAGCAGCAACAGGGGGTGGGATGAGCAGTACTTC. Encoded protein: CASSNRGWDEQYF.

The gene calls are TRBV14 and TRBJ1-1; possibly TRBD1 for D (6 bases). Germline assignment: CDR1 SGHDN and CDR2 FVKESK. This CDR3 is 14 amino acids long. The V end was cut by 3 bases, the J end by 2 bases, with 10 bases between. The CDR3 spells CASSHRGSNTEAFF. The CDR3, as DNA: TGTGCCAGCAGCCACAGGGGCTCTAACACTGAAGCTTTCTTT. Drawing the rest from reference TRBV14 and TRBJ1-1, the complete variable domain is EAGVTQFPSHSVIEKGQTVTLRCDPISGHDNLYWYRRVMGKEIKFLLHFVKESKQDESGMPNNRFLAERTGGTYSTLKVQPAELEDSGVYFCASSHRGSNTEAFFGQGTRLTVV.

The rearrangement joins TRBV5-1 to TRBJ1-4; the D gene is possibly TRBD1 (5 bases). From germline, CDR1 is SGHRS and CDR2 YFSETQ. This CDR3 region has 14 residues. Trimming shortened V by 4 bases and J by 7 bases, and 14 bases separated the two germline ends. DNA for the CDR3: TGCGCCAGCAGCCCCTCAACGGGGGGTGAAAAACTGTTTTTT. It yields the protein CASSPSTGGEKLFF.

V usage is TRBV29-1 and J usage is TRBJ1-2, with TRBD1 as a possible D gene (6 bases). V lost 2 bases and J lost 4, with 14 bases in between. The germline V gene has CDR1 SQVTM and CDR2 ANQGSEA. The length of the CDR3 is 14 residues. The CDR3 protein is CSVESGGAGYGYTF. The CDR3, as DNA: TGCAGCGTTGAATCGGGGGGCGCGGGCTATGGCTACACCTTC.

This sequence joins TRBV30 and TRBJ2-7; D not certain. Deletions cut 1 base from V and 2 bases from J, with 18 bases between. The CDR3 runs 16 residues. Germline loops: CDR1 GTSNPN, CDR2 SVGIG (reference sequence). Here the CDR3 reads CAWSAPVGALTYEQYF. CDR3 sequence (DNA): TGTGCCTGGAGTGCCCCGGTTGGCGCGTTAACCTACGAGCAGTACTTC.

The V gene is TRBV19, the J gene TRBJ1-1; D is possibly TRBD1 (6 bases). V dropped 10 bases and J dropped 4 bases, with 16 bases sitting between them. CDR1 is LNHDA, CDR2 SQIVND, per germline (reference sequence). CDR3 length: 13 amino acids. The CDR3 nucleotides read TGTGCCACCTCAGGGAGGGGGGCCACTGAAGCTTTCTTT. This gives the protein CATSGRGATEAFF.

The chain couples TRBV7-2 to TRBJ2-3; D unresolved. The CDR3 totals 13 residues. V was clipped by 4 bases and J by 9 bases, with 14 bases between them. Germline assignment: CDR1 SGHTA and CDR2 FQGNSA. The CDR3, as DNA: TGTGCCAGCAGCTCCACCGGGTTCGACACGCAGTATTTT. This translates into CASSSTGFDTQYF.

The rearrangement uses TRBV10-1 and TRBJ2-7; D possibly corresponds to TRBD1 (5 bases). Germline V gives CDR1 WNHNN, CDR2 SYGVQD (reference sequence). Trimming stripped 2 bases from V and 1 base from J, with 9 bases between. CDR3 length equals 14 residues. The CDR3 DNA is TGCGCCAGCAGTGAGGCGACAGATTCCTACGAGCAGTACTTC. It specifies CASSEATDSYEQYF.

The V call is TRBV7-2, the J call TRBJ1-2; D remains unclear. The CDR3 has 12 amino acids. Trimming left V 2 bases short and J 7 bases short, with 8 bases between. Germline lookup yields CDR1 SGHTA and CDR2 FQGNSA. The CDR3 here is CASSLMWSGYTF. CDR3 in DNA: TGTGCCAGCAGCTTAATGTGGAGTGGCTACACCTTC. Full variable domain (rest looked up from reference TRBV7-2 and TRBJ1-2): GAGVSQSPSNKVTEKGKDVELRCDPISGHTALYWYRQSLGQGLEFLIYFQGNSAPDKSGLPSDRFSAERTGGSVSTLTIQRTQQEDSAVYLCASSLMWSGYTFGSGTRLTVV.